This T cell receptor (beta chain) was observed in a study of siplizumab effects on memory and regulatory T cells (dated 2019 in TCRdb). Study-wide context: The effect of the anti-CD2 antibody siplizumab on alloreactive T-cell subsets was examined in allogeneic mixed lymphocyte reactions constructed from human PBMCs. On the study overall, not on this receptor specifically: Among mappable alloreactive CD4+ clones, an average Treg-derived fraction of 68.8% was observed with siplizumab, compared with roughly 27% in control reactions. The cumulative frequency of alloreactive sequences traceable to unstimulated CD4+ memory T cells was significantly reduced by siplizumab. Sequences below about 10^-5 frequency were poorly captured, so only a minor fraction of alloreactive clones could be mapped to unstimulated subsets. About 80-97% of proliferating CD4+ or CD8+ clones could not be given a naive or memory phenotype. Whether proliferating Tregs from siplizumab cultures actually had suppressive function was not functionally confirmed. Unstimulated naive T cells appeared to be more diverse than memory T cells, and naive cells seemed to make a substantial contribution to the alloresponse.

Points on this clone: No cognate antigen has been identified for it. Per-base qualities were not stored, and no clone one base away is much larger.

In a few donor pairs, further sequencing was done on unstimulated CD8+ naive, CD4+ memory, CD8+ TEMRA, CD4+ naive and CD8+ effector memory subsets. Sorted unstimulated T cells and proliferating T cells recovered from mixed lymphocyte reactions were subjected to TCRbeta CDR3 sequencing. Fresh whole blood from nine to eleven HLA-typed healthy donors was used to isolate PBMCs. Receptor libraries were prepared by the immunoSEQ multiplex PCR assay. Each sample had some 96,000 TCR templates assayed by the deep sequencing platform. Genomic DNA extracted from sorted T cells was the material used for TCRbeta CDR3 sequencing. The study's processing was this. The R programming language was used for clonal analysis of TCRbeta CDR3 data. Comparing unstimulated samples against CFSE-low samples taken after the reaction was how alloreactive CD4+ and CD8+ clones were defined. Regulatory or non-regulatory origin of alloreactive CD4+ clones was assigned by matching sequences to the sorted unstimulated Treg and non-Treg repertoires. Here the immuneACCESS table is served through TCRdb, limited to in-frame sequences with V and J called. Missing clones are a known gap in these copies; in checked studies unresolved V genes cover under half, and the rest lacks a known reason. The DNA gave D and trimming, while V, J and clone size come from that table. The sample profile shows roughly 62,000 clones; less than 80% of them were found once. The biggest ten clones account for roughly 0.4% of the sample.

This receptor was obtained from a human donor in good health. The sequencing input was memory CD4+ T cells sorted from blood. The sample's cell subset or site label, in plain terms: unstimulated CD4+ memory T cells.

In nucleotides, the sequence is TGTGCCAGCAGCTCGGGACAGCGGACTTTGAGGGCTTTCTTT. This is translated as CASSSGQRTLRAFF. This chain joins TRBV28 to TRBJ1-1, with 7 junctional bases fitting TRBD1. Reading the germline V gene gives CDR1 MDHEN and CDR2 SYDVKM. From cysteine to phenylalanine, the CDR3 is 14 amino acids long. Only the CDR3 part of the read is kept: 42 bases, read in frame from the first base. After removal of 6 bases from V and 11 bases from J, the junction retains 15 bases not matched to a gene. Reference TRBV28 and TRBJ1-1 proteins supply the regions before and after the CDR3; the full variable domain is: DVKVTQSSRYLVKRTGEKVFLECVQDMDHENMFWYRQDPGLGLRLIYFSYDVKMKEKGDIPEGYSVSREKKERFSLILESASTNQTSMYLCASSSGQRTLRAFFGQGTRLTVV.